Below, 11 T cell receptor beta chains from the same sample are listed, as sequenced in a study of T cells in Graves' hyperthyroidism and ophthalmopathy. RNA transcripts served as the template for amplifying TCR beta CDR3 regions. The TCR CDR3 first-round RT-PCR relied on the HTBI primer set. From the multiplex PCR reads, TCRdb called clonotypes with MiXCR, one entry per CDR3 protein. This table has 560,000 or so distinct CDR3 sequences, just over 45% appearing once. Input material: peripheral blood or thyroid tissue (not recorded which). These receptors were obtained from a woman between 18 and 30 years old with Graves' hyperthyroidism.

This clonotype was picked up a small number of times. The rearrangement joins TRBV11-3 to TRBJ1-6; no clear D gene. Germline V gene data show CDR1 as SGHNT and CDR2 as YENEEA. V was cut by 5 bases and J by 3 bases, with 14 bases left in between. CDR3 length equals 16 residues. The CDR3 DNA reads TGTGCCAGCAGCCAAGATCGGACTTACTATAATTCACCCCTCCACTTT. Translated: CASSQDRTYYNSPLHF. The complete variable domain, with remaining parts taken from reference TRBV11-3 and TRBJ1-6, reads EAGVVQSPRYKIIEKKQPVAFWCNPISGHNTLYWYLQNLGQGPELLIRYENEEAVDDSQLPKDRFSAERLKGVDSTLKIQPAELGDSAVYLCASSQDRTYYNSPLHFGNGTRLTVT.

This clonotype was recorded at least ten times. The chain has TRBV9 and TRBJ2-7; no clear D gene. The CDR3 runs 12 residues. CDR1 is SGDLS, CDR2 YYNGEE, per germline. The V end lost 4 bases, the J end lost 4 bases, and 9 bases lay between the germline ends. DNA for the CDR3: TGTGCCAGCAGCAGCACCCGGTACGAGCAGTACTTC. Translated: CASSSTRYEQYF.

For this clonotype: A much larger clone lies one base from this, so it may be a read error. The J gene is TRBJ2-5, the V gene TRBV7-2; TRBD2 matches at 8 bases. Per germline, CDR1 SGHTA and CDR2 FQGNSA. This CDR3 has 16 residues. Trimming removed 4 bases from V and 2 bases from J; junction bases left unmatched: 9. The chain's CDR3 is CASSSRGGLGQETQYF. The CDR3 region has the DNA TGTGCCAGCAGCTCGAGGGGGGGACTAGGTCAAGAGACCCAGTACTTC.

The V gene is TRBV7-8, the J gene TRBJ2-2, with 11 bases fitting TRBD2. CDR3 length equals 16 residues. CDR1 and CDR2 from the germline V gene are SGHVS and FQNEAQ. J lost 1 base, V lost 5 bases, and 3 bases had no gene match. For the CDR3, the DNA is TGTGCCAGCAGCCCAACTAGCGGGAGGAACACCGGGGAGCTGTTTTTT. Translated: CASSPTSGRNTGELFF.

The CDR3 DNA reads TGCAGCGTTGAGGCTAGCGGGAGGGCTAGTGTGCCAGATACGCAGTATTTT. This encodes CSVEASGRASVPDTQYF. This chain uses TRBV29-1 with TRBJ2-3, with 12 nucleotides matching TRBD2. The trim removed 3 bases at V and 4 bases at J, leaving 11 bases unmatched. Germline assignment: CDR1 SQVTM and CDR2 ANQGSEA. CDR3 length equals 17 residues.

The chain joins TRBV10-1 to TRBJ2-7; TRBD2 might be the D (6 bases). In germline, CDR1 is WNHNN, CDR2 SYGVQD (reference sequence). The CDR3 length is 16 residues. The V end lost 0 bases, the J end lost 3 bases, and 15 bases lay between the germline ends. For the CDR3, the DNA is TGCGCCAGCAGTGAGTCAACTCTGGCCGGGGGCTACGAGCAGTACTTC. Translating gives CASSESTLAGGYEQYF.

As to this clonotype: This may come from a read error, since a much larger clone is one base off. Because it lacks the conserved phenylalanine or tryptophan at the end, this CDR3 is likely a read error. In DNA form, the CDR3 reads TGTGCCAGCAGCGAGACAGGGATGAACACTGAAGCTTTCTAT. It encodes CASSETGMNTEAFY. The chain recombines TRBV2 with TRBJ1-1, with 7 positions matching TRBD1. V trimming: 6 bases; J trimming: 0 bases; junction bases outside the gene matches: 4. Germline assignment: CDR1 SNHLY and CDR2 FYNNEI. CDR3 length equals 14 residues.

V gene TRBV5-1 combines with J gene TRBJ1-5; D remains ambiguous. There are 14 residues in the CDR3. Germline V gene sequence: CDR1 SGHRS, CDR2 YFSETQ. With 5 bases removed from V and 0 bases from J, the gap between germline ends came to 9 bases. CDR3 sequence: CASRPDGSNQPQHF. The CDR3, as DNA: TGCGCCAGCAGACCGGACGGTAGCAATCAGCCCCAGCATTTT.

The CDR3 DNA is TGTGCCAGTACCTCTGGGAAGGGACAGGGCCTGCCCCTCCACTTT. This gives the protein CASTSGKGQGLPLHF. The J gene is TRBJ1-6, the V gene TRBV11-2; 9 nucleotides agree with TRBD1. Germline V gene sequence: CDR1 SGHAT, CDR2 FQNNGV. V lost 9 bases and J lost 13; bases outside the gene matches: 16. The CDR3 has 15 residues. The variable domain in full, completed from reference TRBV11-2 and TRBJ1-6, reads EAGVAQSPRYKIIEKRQSVAFWCNPISGHATLYWYQQILGQGPKLLIQFQNNGVVDDSQLPKDRFSAERLKGVDSTLKIQPAKLEDSAVYLCASTSGKGQGLPLHFGNGTRLTVT.

The V gene is TRBV6-6, the J gene TRBJ2-6; D ambiguous. Germline-derived CDR1 and CDR2 are MNHNY and SVGAGI (reference sequence). CDR3 size: 17 residues. V gave up 8 bases and J gave up 4 bases, with 21 bases separating them. CDR3 sequence: CASSPSDGPRGANVLTF. Written as DNA, the CDR3 is TGTGCCAGCTCACCATCAGACGGCCCTCGGGGGGCCAACGTCCTGACTTTC.

The chain uses TRBV7-9 and TRBJ2-3; 9 nucleotides agree with TRBD2. Looked up from germline, CDR1 is SEHNR and CDR2 is FQNEAQ (reference sequence). The CDR3 is 15 amino acids. V shed 5 bases, J shed 1 base, and the junction held 4 bases outside the gene matches. The CDR3 spells CASSRRGGGTDTQYF. The CDR3 DNA follows: TGTGCCAGCAGCCGGCGGGGGGGCGGCACAGATACGCAGTATTTT.